This T cell receptor beta chain was recorded in a study of technical replicates of blood from a handful of donors. TCRdb's copy holds only in-frame clones and misses some; the assay was immunoSEQ multiplex PCR. The data show 45,000 to 50,000 clones, with 80% to 95% seen just once and 3.9% held by the top ten. This clonotype was obtained from a human donor in good health. Some clones in this sample may be carry-over from other donors' samples. Material: PBMCs.

The CDR3 reads CASGLFGGALEQYF. CDR3 DNA: TGTGCTAGTGGTTTGTTTGGGGGGGCTCTCGAGCAGTACTTC. The chain joins TRBV12-5 to TRBJ2-7; weak D call: TRBD2 (7 bases). This CDR3 has 14 residues. Trimming shortened V by 2 bases and J by 6 bases, and 14 bases separated the two germline ends. Germline CDR1 reads LGHNT; CDR2 reads FRNRAP.